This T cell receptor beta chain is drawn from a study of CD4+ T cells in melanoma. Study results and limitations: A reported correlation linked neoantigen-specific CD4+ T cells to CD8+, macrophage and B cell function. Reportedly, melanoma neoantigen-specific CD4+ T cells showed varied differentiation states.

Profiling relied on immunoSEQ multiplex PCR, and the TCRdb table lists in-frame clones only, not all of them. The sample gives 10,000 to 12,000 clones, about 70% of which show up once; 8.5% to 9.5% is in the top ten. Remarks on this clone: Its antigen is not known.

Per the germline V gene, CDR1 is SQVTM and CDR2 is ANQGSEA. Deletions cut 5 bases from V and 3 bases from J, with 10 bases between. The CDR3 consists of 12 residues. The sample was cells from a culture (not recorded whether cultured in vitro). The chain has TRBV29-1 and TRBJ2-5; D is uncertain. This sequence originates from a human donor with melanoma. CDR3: CSVLERKETQYF. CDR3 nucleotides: TGCAGCGTTCTTGAGCGTAAAGAGACCCAGTACTTC.